This T cell receptor (beta chain) was found in a study of cytomegalovirus exposure and HLA in healthy donors. Study overall: The approximately 120 validation repertoires were produced on the same platform as the roughly 670 repertoires of the first cohort. This was reported in a later analysis. Study conclusions and caveats: Cytomegalovirus status, reportedly, was diagnosed with high specificity and sensitivity by the classifier.

This CDR3 spans 15 amino acids. V dropped 7 bases and J dropped 4; count of bases not matched to a gene: 8. CDR1 and CDR2 from the germline V gene are LGHNT and FRNRAP. This clone has just a few counts. Its antigen is undetermined. The assay was immunoSEQ multiplex PCR, and TCRdb's table has in-frame clones only and misses some. This table has a few hundred thousand clones, about 90% appearing once. The sequenced material came from PBMCs. The chain links TRBV12-5 to TRBJ2-7, with TRBD1 matching 12 bases. The sequence was collected from a man between 18 and 35 years old in good health and CMV-seropositive. CDR3 in DNA: TGTGCTAGTGCCACCGGGACAGGGGGCATGTACGAGCAGTACTTC. Amino acid sequence: CASATGTGGMYEQYF.